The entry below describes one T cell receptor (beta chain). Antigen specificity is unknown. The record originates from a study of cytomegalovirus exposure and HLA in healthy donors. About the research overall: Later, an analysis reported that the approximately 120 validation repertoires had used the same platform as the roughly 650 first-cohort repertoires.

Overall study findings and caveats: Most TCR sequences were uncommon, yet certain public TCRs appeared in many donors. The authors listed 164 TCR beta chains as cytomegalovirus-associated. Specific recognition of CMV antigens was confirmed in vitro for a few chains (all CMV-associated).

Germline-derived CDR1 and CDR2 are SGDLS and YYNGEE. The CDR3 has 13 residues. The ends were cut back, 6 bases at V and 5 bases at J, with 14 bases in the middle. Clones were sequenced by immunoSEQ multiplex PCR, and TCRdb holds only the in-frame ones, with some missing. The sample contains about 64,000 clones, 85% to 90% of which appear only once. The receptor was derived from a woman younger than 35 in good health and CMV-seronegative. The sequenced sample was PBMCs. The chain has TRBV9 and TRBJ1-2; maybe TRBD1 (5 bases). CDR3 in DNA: TGTGCCAGCACCCCAGGGATGAGTTATGGCTACACCTTC. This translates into CASTPGMSYGYTF. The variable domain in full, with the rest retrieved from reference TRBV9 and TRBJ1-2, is DSGVTQTPKHLITATGQRVTLRCSPRSGDLSVYWYQQSLDQGLQFLIQYYNGEERAKGNILERFSAQQFPDLHSELNLSSLELGDSALYFCASTPGMSYGYTFGSGTRLTVV.